Reported below is one T cell receptor beta chain. Original handling: Cell counts per sample came from amplifying reference gene primers. Some clones are missing from TCRdb's copy, which holds only in-frame ones; the method was immunoSEQ multiplex PCR. V, J and clone size are those of that table, while D and trimming were read from the DNA. The data contain 51,000 or so clones, approximately 85% of them singletons. The data were obtained in a study of blood T cell repertoires in COVID-19. Overall study: The United States, Italy and Spain were the sources of the acute and convalescent COVID-19 samples.

This CDR3 is built from 18 residues. Germline lookup yields CDR1 KGHDR and CDR2 SFDVKD. The V and J ends lost 5 bases and 6 bases, in that order; junction bases with no gene match: 15. Enrolment of Seattle patients took place during active infection, and they were followed longitudinally. The sequencing input was peripheral blood. The clonotype was recovered from a woman older than 75 with COVID-19, enrolled during active disease. V usage is TRBV24-1 and J usage is TRBJ2-2; 9 nucleotides line up with TRBD1. The chain's CDR3 is CATSGDGVGQGRAGELFF. For the CDR3, the DNA is TGTGCCACCAGTGGAGATGGGGTCGGACAGGGGAGGGCCGGGGAGCTGTTTTTT.